One sample yielded the 13 T cell receptor beta chains listed below, sequenced in a study of OX40 agonist ivuxolimab in advanced cancers. Measured with immunoSEQ multiplex PCR; TCRdb has only the in-frame clones, and not every one. The data contain about 70,000 clones, 89% of them singletons. Sample: CD4+ or CD8+ T cells sorted from blood, taken in a trial of the OX40 agonist ivuxolimab. Every receptor here comes from an adult with an advanced solid tumor such as melanoma, head and neck, liver or kidney cancer.

The chain couples TRBV10-1 to TRBJ2-1; the D call may be TRBD1 or TRBD2 (5 bases each). CDR3 length equals 15 residues. Germline CDR1 is WNHNN and CDR2 is SYGVQD (reference sequence). Trimming left V 4 bases short and J 6 bases short, with 16 bases between. The CDR3 loop reads CASSVAGSGRNEQFF. The CDR3 coding sequence is TGCGCCAGCAGTGTCGCAGGGTCGGGGCGCAATGAGCAGTTCTTC.

This clone has a single count. The chain recombines TRBV5-1 with TRBJ1-1; no firm D call. V lost 4 bases, J lost 4 bases, and 8 bases lay in between. There are 12 residues in the CDR3. Germline V gene data show CDR1 as SGHRS and CDR2 as YFSETQ. Here the CDR3 reads CASSRSSTEAFF. The CDR3 region has the DNA TGCGCCAGCAGCCGCAGTAGCACTGAAGCTTTCTTT.

The V gene is TRBV19, the J gene TRBJ2-2; D not resolved. The V gene's germline CDR1 is LNHDA and CDR2 SQIVND (reference sequence). CDR3 size: 14 residues. Trimming removed 4 bases at V and 1 base at J, with 7 bases between. The DNA for the CDR3 is TGTGCCAGTAGTAGACTGCAGAACACCGGGGAGCTGTTTTTT. It encodes CASSRLQNTGELFF.

The V gene is TRBV29-1, the J gene TRBJ1-1; perhaps TRBD1 as D (6 bases). This CDR3 spans 15 amino acids. The ends were cut back, 5 bases at V and 1 base at J, with 17 bases in the middle. CDR1 and CDR2 from the germline V gene are SQVTM and ANQGSEA. The CDR3: CSVPKGGTWNTEAFF. CDR3 nucleotide sequence: TGCAGCGTTCCAAAGGGGGGAACGTGGAACACTGAAGCTTTCTTT.

The chain has TRBV5-5 and TRBJ1-1, with D perhaps TRBD1 (5 bases). The germline V gene has CDR1 SGHKS and CDR2 YYEKEE (reference sequence). The CDR3 loop spans 14 amino acids. V dropped 1 base and J dropped 3 bases, with 10 bases sitting between them. Here the CDR3 DNA reads TGTGCCAGCAGCTTGCTTGGGGGGGACACTGAAGCTTTCTTT. Its protein product is CASSLLGGDTEAFF.

The gene calls are TRBV7-2 and TRBJ2-1, with D possibly matching TRBD2 (5 bases). V was trimmed by 3 bases and J by 2 bases, leaving 11 bases between them. Germline V gene data show CDR1 as SGHTA and CDR2 as FQGNSA. The CDR3 runs 15 residues. The CDR3 DNA reads as TGTGCCAGCAGCTTGGTTGAGGGCGCCTACAATGAGCAGTTCTTC. Translating gives CASSLVEGAYNEQFF.

This chain links TRBV29-1 with TRBJ2-3; D remains ambiguous. Germline V CDR1 and CDR2: SQVTM, ANQGSEA. This CDR3 is 14 amino acids long. V lost 4 bases, J lost 0 bases, and 11 bases lay in between. The CDR3 region is CSVGGRPSTDTQYF. CDR3 nucleotide sequence: TGCAGCGTTGGCGGACGCCCTAGCACAGATACGCAGTATTTT.

V and J are TRBV7-6 and TRBJ1-2; TRBD1 is a possible D gene (5 bases). Germline assignment: CDR1 SGHVS and CDR2 FNYEAQ. V dropped 0 bases and J dropped 7 bases, with 21 bases sitting between them. CDR3 length: 17 amino acids. In DNA form, the CDR3 reads TGTGCCAGCAGCTTAGCCCCCACCGACAGTGTGGGGGGTGGCTACACCTTC. It codes for CASSLAPTDSVGGGYTF. The full variable domain, completed using reference TRBV7-6 and TRBJ1-2, is GAGVSQSPRYKVTKRGQDVALRCDPISGHVSLYWYRQALGQGPEFLTYFNYEAQQDKSGLPNDRFSAERPEGSISTLTIQRTEQRDSAMYRCASSLAPTDSVGGGYTFGSGTRLTVV.

This clone occurred a few times. The genes are TRBV10-3 and TRBJ1-5; D uncertain. This CDR3 spans 13 amino acids. V lost 7 bases and J 0 bases, leaving 7 bases between the germline ends. The V gene's germline CDR1 is ENHRY and CDR2 SYGVKD. CDR3 in DNA: TGTGCCATCACGGGCAGTAGCAATCAGCCCCAGCATTTT. It encodes CAITGSSNQPQHF.

The chain links TRBV28 to TRBJ1-1; 10 nucleotides line up with TRBD1. From germline, CDR1 is MDHEN and CDR2 SYDVKM. V lost 2 bases and J lost 3; bases outside the gene matches: 9. This CDR3 is 17 amino acids long. Written as DNA, the CDR3 is TGTGCCAGCAGTTTAGCGGGACAGGGGAGTGGGGACACTGAAGCTTTCTTT. Its translation is CASSLAGQGSGDTEAFF.

This chain joins TRBV4-1 and TRBJ2-5, with unresolved D. The V end lost 1 base, the J end lost 4 bases, and 7 bases lay between the germline ends. There are 13 residues in the CDR3. The germline V gene has CDR1 MGHRA and CDR2 YSYEKL. The CDR3 bases are TGCGCCAGCAGCCAAGCCTGGGGAGAGACCCAGTACTTC. It yields the protein CASSQAWGETQYF.

The rearrangement links TRBV2 to TRBJ1-2; 8 bases map to TRBD1. Germline values: CDR1 SNHLY, CDR2 FYNNEI. This CDR3 has 13 residues. V trimming: 8 bases; J trimming: 4 bases; junction bases outside the gene matches: 6. DNA for the CDR3: TGTGCCAGCGTGTGGGACAGGCTCTATGGCTACACCTTC. Translating gives CASVWDRLYGYTF.

This sequence joins TRBV5-1 and TRBJ2-5; 12 bases map to TRBD2. The CDR3 sequence is 15 residues long. The germline V gene has CDR1 SGHRS and CDR2 YFSETQ. V lost 3 bases, J lost 7 bases, and 7 bases stayed unmatched. CDR3 in amino acids: CASSSGLAGLGTQYF. The CDR3 coding sequence is TGCGCCAGCAGCTCGGGACTAGCGGGCCTGGGGACCCAGTACTTC. The entire variable domain, with the rest obtained from reference TRBV5-1 and TRBJ2-5, is as follows: KAGVTQTPRYLIKTRGQQVTLSCSPISGHRSVSWYQQTPGQGLQFLFEYFSETQRNKGNFPGRFSGRQFSNSRSEMNVSTLELGDSALYLCASSSGLAGLGTQYFGPGTRLLVL.